These T cell receptor beta chains were read from a single sample in a study of human T cells and chemical hapten exposure. TCRdb reprocessed the RACE reads with MiXCR, giving one entry per CDR3 protein. The sample has 350,000 to 400,000 distinct CDR3 sequences, roughly 5% seen once. The sequences come from whole blood, collected in connection with sensitization to the hapten diphenylcyclopropenone (DPC). The receptors were sampled from a woman aged 45-60 years with alopecia areata. Some clones in this sample may be carry-over from other donors' samples. CDR3s include the opening cysteine and the closing phenylalanine or tryptophan. The D gene is left open where the match is weak. Expanded clones are given a class, and other clones once, few, many or no size at all.

>TRBJ2-5|-|TRBV4-3|-
TGCGCCAGCAGCCAAGGCAACAGGGGGGGAGAGACCCAGTACTTC
CASSQGNRGGETQYF
>TRBJ2-7|-|TRBV7-6|many
TGTGCCAGCAGCTTAGCGCAGGGACCCTACGAGCAGTACTTC
CASSLAQGPYEQYF
>TRBJ1-4|-|TRBV7-9|few
TGTGCCAGCAGCTTAAAGACGGATGAAAAACTGTTTTTT
CASSLKTDEKLFF
>TRBJ2-1|TRBD2|TRBV4-3|few
TGCGCCAGCAGCCAAGATGCGGGGACTAGCGGGAACAATGAGCAGTTCTTC
CASSQDAGTSGNNEQFF
>TRBJ2-5|-|TRBV5-1|-
TGCGCCAGCAGCTTCGATCAAGGGACCCAGTACTTC
CASSFDQGTQYF
>TRBJ1-1|-|TRBV7-9|-
TGTGCCAGCAGCTTAGACAGGGCGATTGAAGCTTTCTTT
CASSLDRAIEAFF
>TRBJ1-2|TRBD1|TRBV12-3/TRBV12-4|few
TGTGCCAGCAGTGACAGGGTCCCTGGCTACACCTTC
CASSDRVPGYTF
>TRBJ1-6|-|TRBV6-1|-
TGTGCCAGCAGTGCAGGACCAGCGCCCCTCCACTTT
CASSAGPAPLHF
>TRBJ1-5|TRBD1|TRBV27|few
TGTGCCAGCAGTCTAGACCGGGACAGAAGCGGGAGCAATCAGCCCCAGCATTTT
CASSLDRDRSGSNQPQHF
>TRBJ2-2|TRBD2|TRBV11-2|many
TGTGCCAGCAGCGCCACTAGCGGGGCGAACACCGGGGAGCTGTTTTTT
CASSATSGANTGELFF
>TRBJ2-1|-|TRBV20-1|many
TGCAGTGCGGGAGGACCGCCCTCCTACAATGAGCAGTTCTTC
CSAGGPPSYNEQFF
>TRBJ1-6|TRBD1|TRBV11-2|few
TGTGCCAGCAGCTTAGCACAAGGGACAGCAAATAATTCACCCCTCCACTTT
CASSLAQGTANNSPLHF
>TRBJ1-5|TRBD1|TRBV2|-
TGTGCCAGCAGTGACAGACAGGGGTATCAGCCCCAGCATTTT
CASSDRQGYQPQHF
>TRBJ1-1|-|TRBV4-1|many
TGCGCCAGCAGCCGGAGCGAGGAGACCGTCATGAACACTGAAGCTTTCTTT
CASSRSEETVMNTEAFF
>TRBJ2-5|TRBD2|TRBV30|-
TGTGCCTGGAGTGTCGGCGGGAGTATGGAGACCCAGTACTTC
CAWSVGGSMETQYF
>TRBJ2-4|-|TRBV3-1|-
TGTGCCAGCAGCCAGAACAGTCGCGGGGACATTCAGTACTTC
CASSQNSRGDIQYF
>TRBJ1-2|-|TRBV5-1|-
TGCGCCAGCAGCTTGGCCGTGCCGCAAGATGGCTACACCTTC
CASSLAVPQDGYTF